A single sample gave rise to the 24 T cell receptor beta chains below, sequenced in a study of molecular identifiers for immune sequencing clone quantification. TCRdb redid the calling of the PCR reads with MiXCR, one entry per CDR3 protein. The sample contains 97,000 or so distinct CDR3 sequences, 35% of which appear only once. Sequencing was done on a sample of naive CD8+ T cells from blood, with Jurkat cell RNA spiked in. Subset here: FACS-sorted CD8+CD4-CCR7+CD45RA+ naive T cells. The receptors shown here come from a human donor in good health. Some libraries in this study had Jurkat cell RNA spiked in.

The chain carries TRBV7-6 and TRBJ2-5; D ambiguous. CDR1 and CDR2 from the germline V gene are SGHVS and FNYEAQ. This CDR3 contains 14 residues. Deletions cut 2 bases from V and 3 bases from J, with 10 bases between. In DNA form, the CDR3 reads TGTGCCAGCAGCTTATTAGGTCCGAAAGAGACCCAGTACTTC. Protein: CASSLLGPKETQYF.

Details on this clonotype: An end of the junction does not agree with germline; a read error may underlie this. The chain employs TRBV7-7 and TRBJ2-3; D is perhaps TRBD2 (5 bases). Germline CDR1 reads SSHAT; CDR2 reads FNYEAQ (reference sequence). The CDR3 covers 15 residues. Here the CDR3 DNA reads TGTGCTAGCAGCTTAGTTCCGGGGAGCACAGATACGCAGTATTTT. It encodes CASSLVPGSTDTQYF. Full variable domain (missing parts from reference TRBV7-7 and TRBJ2-3): GAGVSQSPRYKVTKRGQDVTLRCDPISSHATLYWYQQALGQGPEFLTYFNYEAQPDKSGLPSDRFSAERPEGSISTLTIQRTEQRDSAMYRCASSLVPGSTDTQYFGPGTRLTVL.

This chain uses TRBV19 with TRBJ1-5; D uncertain. With 6 bases removed from V and 5 bases from J, the gap between germline ends came to 11 bases. Germline CDR1 and CDR2: LNHDA and SQIVND (reference sequence). The CDR3 consists of 13 residues. CDR3 sequence: CASSHLRDQPQHF. The CDR3 bases are TGTGCCAGTAGCCACCTAAGGGATCAGCCCCAGCATTTT.

Note on this clonotype: The conserved phenylalanine or tryptophan normally closing the CDR3 is absent here, so this likely arose from a read error. V is TRBV7-6 and J is TRBJ2-7, with TRBD1 as a possible D gene (6 bases). The CDR3 is 16 amino acids. Germline values: CDR1 SGHVS, CDR2 FNYEAQ. V dropped 5 bases and J dropped 2 bases, with 19 bases sitting between them. The CDR3, as DNA: TGTGCCAGCAGCCCGAGCCCAGGGGCCGGAACCTACGAGCAGTACTCC. It encodes CASSPSPGAGTYEQYS.

The table lists this clonotype with a few counts. The CDR3 protein is CSARGPSQVRRDTQYF. DNA of the CDR3: TGCAGTGCTAGAGGGCCCTCGCAGGTTCGTAGGGATACGCAGTATTTT. The chain employs TRBV20-1 and TRBJ2-3; D unresolved. V gave up 1 base and J gave up 6 bases, with 20 bases separating them. This CDR3 region has 16 residues. Looked up from germline, CDR1 is DFQATT and CDR2 is SNEGSKA (reference sequence).

On this clonotype: A much bigger clone sits one base away, suggesting this may be a read error. The chain employs TRBV7-2 and TRBJ2-1; D is unresolved. The V end lost 2 bases, the J end lost 2 bases, and 13 bases lay between the germline ends. Germline V gene lookup returns CDR1 SGHTA and CDR2 FQGNSA. The CDR3 covers 16 residues. CDR3: CASSLSGTLPYNEQFF. The CDR3 DNA reads as TGTGCCAGCAGCTTATCAGGCACGCTCCCCTACAATGAGCAGTTCTTC.

In its sample, this clonotype was seen many times. This rearrangement joins TRBV7-2 to TRBJ2-5; D uncertain. Trimming pared 5 bases from V and 2 bases from J, leaving 12 bases between. From germline, CDR1 is SGHTA and CDR2 FQGNSA. The CDR3 loop spans 14 amino acids. CDR3 sequence reads: CASSLAGSQETQYF. The CDR3 DNA reads TGTGCCAGCAGCCTCGCCGGGTCTCAAGAGACCCAGTACTTC. The complete variable domain, with remaining parts taken from reference TRBV7-2 and TRBJ2-5, reads GAGVSQSPSNKVTEKGKDVELRCDPISGHTALYWYRQSLGQGLEFLIYFQGNSAPDKSGLPSDRFSAERTGGSVSTLTIQRTQQEDSAVYLCASSLAGSQETQYFGPGTRLLVL.

The chain employs TRBV28 and TRBJ2-3; 9 bases align to TRBD2. The junction had 22 bases not matched to a gene; V was cut back by 10 bases and J by 5 bases. Germline loops: CDR1 MDHEN, CDR2 SYDVKM. This CDR3 spans 18 amino acids. CDR3 amino acids: CATLGLGGIAGELDTQYF. In DNA, the CDR3 is TGTGCCACCCTGGGACTGGGTGGAATAGCGGGAGAATTAGATACGCAGTATTTT.

This clonotype was found once. Relative to the germline gene, one junction end is altered; a read error may explain this. The chain is built from TRBV27 and TRBJ2-7, with a tentative D call TRBD2 (6 bases). The CDR3 covers 14 residues. Germline V CDR1 and CDR2: MNHEY, SMNVEV (reference sequence). CDR3 in amino acids: CACSLGGEWYEQYF. In DNA form, the CDR3 reads TGTGCCTGCAGTTTAGGAGGGGAGTGGTACGAGCAGTACTTC.

This clonotype has a count of ten or more. The chain joins TRBV7-3 to TRBJ2-3, with D unresolved. The germline CDR1 and CDR2 sequences are SGHTA and FQGTGA. The CDR3 totals 13 residues. V was cut by 4 bases and J by 0 bases, with 5 bases left in between. The chain's CDR3 is CASSSLSTDTQYF. The CDR3 bases are TGTGCCAGCAGCTCCCTTAGCACAGATACGCAGTATTTT.

This clonotype was observed many times. The chain uses TRBV4-2 and TRBJ2-7; D unresolved. V dropped 0 bases and J dropped 5 bases, with 14 bases sitting between them. The germline V gene has CDR1 LGHNA and CDR2 YNFKEQ. The CDR3 consists of 15 residues. The CDR3 protein is CASSQDELPEDEQYF. The CDR3 DNA reads TGTGCCAGCAGCCAAGATGAACTCCCTGAGGACGAGCAGTACTTC.

Note on this clonotype: This may stem from a read error, because a much larger clone lies one nucleotide away. This likely comes from a read error, as the CDR3 has no conserved phenylalanine or tryptophan at its end. This rearrangement joins TRBV5-6 to TRBJ1-1; no reliable D call. The CDR3 loop spans 12 amino acids. Per germline, CDR1 SGHDT and CDR2 YYEEEE. Trimming cost V 4 bases and J 5 bases, with 9 bases left between them. The CDR3 spells CASSPGGTEAFY. CDR3 coding DNA: TGTGCCAGCAGCCCTGGTGGGACTGAAGCTTTCTAT.

V gene TRBV27 combines with J gene TRBJ2-5; D gene uncertain. The CDR3 contains 13 residues. Trimming left V 8 bases short and J 5 bases short, with 15 bases between. Germline lookup yields CDR1 MNHEY and CDR2 SMNVEV (reference sequence). CDR3 in amino acids: CASGYQLEETQYF. CDR3 DNA sequence: TGTGCCAGCGGGTATCAACTCGAGGAGACCCAGTACTTC.

This clonotype was detected a few times. The J gene is TRBJ1-5, the V gene TRBV20-1, with a possible D match to TRBD1 (6 bases). Trimming removed 5 bases from V and 0 bases from J, with 26 bases in between. CDR3 length: 19 residues. CDR1 is DFQATT, CDR2 SNEGSKA, per germline (reference sequence). CDR3 sequence reads: CSASSTGDTGIYSNQPQHF. The CDR3 region has the DNA TGCAGTGCTTCATCTACCGGGGACACGGGGATCTATAGCAATCAGCCCCAGCATTTT.

This clonotype occurred many times. V gene TRBV14 combines with J gene TRBJ2-6; D gene unclear. Between the trimmed V and J ends, which lost 3 bases and 0 bases, there was a span of 9 bases. This CDR3 is built from 16 residues. The germline V gene has CDR1 SGHDN and CDR2 FVKESK. CDR3 DNA: TGTGCCAGCAGCCATAGGGCTAGCTCTGGGGCCAACGTCCTGACTTTC. As protein: CASSHRASSGANVLTF.

The sample holds one count of this clonotype. The missing conserved phenylalanine or tryptophan at the end of this CDR3 makes a read error likely. The CDR3 region is CASSLAPTGSHEQYI. The CDR3 DNA is TGCGCCAGCAGCTTGGCCCCCACAGGGAGCCACGAGCAGTACATC. J is TRBJ2-7 and V is TRBV5-1, with D tentatively TRBD1 (6 bases). The CDR3 has 15 residues. The germline V and J ends were trimmed by 0 bases and 5 bases, with 15 bases remaining between them. CDR1 and CDR2 (germline): SGHRS, YFSETQ.

The V gene is TRBV27, the J gene TRBJ2-7; 8 bases agree with TRBD1. Trimming took 0 bases from V and 5 from J; bases not matched to a gene: 3. The length of the CDR3 is 14 residues. The V gene's germline CDR1 is MNHEY and CDR2 SMNVEV (reference sequence). CDR3 sequence (DNA): TGTGCCAGCAGTTTATCGACAGGGGAGCACGAGCAGTACTTC. This codes for CASSLSTGEHEQYF.

The chain carries TRBV28 and TRBJ2-4; tentatively, D is TRBD1 (6 bases). Trimming pared 2 bases from V and 0 bases from J, leaving 11 bases between. There are 16 residues in the CDR3. Germline V gene data show CDR1 as MDHEN and CDR2 as SYDVKM. CDR3 sequence reads: CASSLTGLLAKNIQYF. The CDR3 DNA is TGTGCCAGCAGTTTAACAGGGCTTCTAGCCAAAAACATTCAGTACTTC.

This rearrangement joins TRBV28 to TRBJ1-1; possible D gene TRBD1, 5 bases. The CDR3 consists of 15 residues. Germline CDR1 and CDR2: MDHEN and SYDVKM. V shed 3 bases and J shed 1 base, with 12 bases lying between them. The CDR3 spells CASSLGLGQNTEAFF. As DNA, the CDR3 is TGTGCCAGCAGTTTGGGCCTAGGACAGAACACTGAAGCTTTCTTT.

Concerning this clonotype itself: A much more abundant neighbour one base away suggests this may be a read error. The chain combines TRBV12-3 or TRBV12-4 with TRBJ2-2, with D unresolved. The V and J ends lost 2 bases and 7 bases respectively, with 2 bases between them. This CDR3 region has 11 residues. The CDR3 spells CASSLCGELFF. In DNA, the CDR3 is TGTGCCAGCAGTTTATGCGGGGAGCTGTTTTTT.

This clonotype showed up just a few times. The chain has TRBV28 and TRBJ1-5; 8 bases map to TRBD1. The V gene's germline CDR1 is MDHEN and CDR2 SYDVKM. The ends lost 4 bases at V and 7 bases at J; junction bases unmatched: 9. The CDR3 is 15 amino acids. In DNA form, the CDR3 reads TGTGCCAGCAGTTCCCTTAGACAGGGGAAACAGCCCCAGCATTTT. It is translated as CASSSLRQGKQPQHF.

The chain carries TRBV9 and TRBJ2-6, with D hard to call. Trimming removed 7 bases at V and 0 bases at J, with 5 bases between. In germline, CDR1 is SGDLS, CDR2 YYNGEE. This CDR3 has 13 amino acids. CDR3 loop: CASGDSGANVLTF. Written as DNA, the CDR3 is TGTGCCAGCGGGGACTCTGGGGCCAACGTCCTGACTTTC.

Worth noting for this clonotype: Germline and junction disagree at one end, which may indicate a read error. The rearrangement uses TRBV4-1 and TRBJ1-1; D might be TRBD1 (6 bases). This CDR3 contains 15 residues. CDR1 is MGHRA and CDR2 is YSYEKL in the germline V gene. The DNA for the CDR3 is TGCGCCAGCAGCCACGAGGGGGGGAGTAACACTGAAGCCTCCTTT. Residues: CASSHEGGSNTEASF.

This clonotype was seen more than once but under ten times. The chain combines TRBV10-3 with TRBJ2-1; D gene unclear. From germline, CDR1 is ENHRY and CDR2 SYGVKD. The CDR3 loop spans 14 amino acids. The V gene lost 0 bases and the J gene lost 4 bases, with 7 bases spanning the gap. The CDR3 DNA sequence: TGTGCCATCAGTGAGTCAGTCCCGTACAATGAGCAGTTCTTC. Its translation: CAISESVPYNEQFF.